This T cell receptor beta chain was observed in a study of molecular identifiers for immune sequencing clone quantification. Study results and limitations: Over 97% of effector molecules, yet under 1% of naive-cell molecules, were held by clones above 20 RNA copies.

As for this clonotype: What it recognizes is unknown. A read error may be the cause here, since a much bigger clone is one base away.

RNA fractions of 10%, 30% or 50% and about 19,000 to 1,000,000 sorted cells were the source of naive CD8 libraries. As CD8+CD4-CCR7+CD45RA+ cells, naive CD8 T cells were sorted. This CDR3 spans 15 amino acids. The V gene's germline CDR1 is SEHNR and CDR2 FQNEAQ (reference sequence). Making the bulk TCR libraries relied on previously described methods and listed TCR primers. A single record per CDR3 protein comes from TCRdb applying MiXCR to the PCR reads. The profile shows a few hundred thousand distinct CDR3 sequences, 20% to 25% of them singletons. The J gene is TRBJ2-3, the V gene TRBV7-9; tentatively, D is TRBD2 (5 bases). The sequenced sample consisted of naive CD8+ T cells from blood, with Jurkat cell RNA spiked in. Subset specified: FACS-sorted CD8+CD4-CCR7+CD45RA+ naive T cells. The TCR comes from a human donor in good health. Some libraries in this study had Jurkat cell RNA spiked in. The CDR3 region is CASSQRSGPTDTQCF. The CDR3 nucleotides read TGTGCCAGCAGCCAACGGAGCGGACCCACAGATACGCAGTGTTTT.